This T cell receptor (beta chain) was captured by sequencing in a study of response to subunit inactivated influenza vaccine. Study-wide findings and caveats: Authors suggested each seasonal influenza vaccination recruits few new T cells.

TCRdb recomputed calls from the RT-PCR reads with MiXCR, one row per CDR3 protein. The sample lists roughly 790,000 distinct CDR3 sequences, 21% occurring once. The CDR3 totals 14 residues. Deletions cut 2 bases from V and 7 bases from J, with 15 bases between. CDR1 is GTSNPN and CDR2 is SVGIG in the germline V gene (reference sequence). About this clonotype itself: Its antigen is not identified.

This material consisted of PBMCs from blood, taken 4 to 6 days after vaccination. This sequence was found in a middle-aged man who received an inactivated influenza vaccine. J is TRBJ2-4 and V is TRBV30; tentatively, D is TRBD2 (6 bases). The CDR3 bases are TGTGCCTGGAGTCCCACGCTCCGGGGGAACATTCAGTACTTC. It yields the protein CAWSPTLRGNIQYF.